This T cell receptor beta chain was sequenced in a study of technical replicates of blood from several donors. V lost 3 bases and J lost 8; bases outside the gene matches: 6. From germline, CDR1 is KGHSH and CDR2 LQKENI. This CDR3 has 13 residues. This clone has just one count. Libraries were prepared by immunoSEQ multiplex PCR; TCRdb keeps only in-frame clonotypes and omits some of them. The profile shows tens of thousands of clones, 85% to 95% of them singletons. The sample consisted of T cells isolated from PBMCs. This rearrangement joins TRBV18 to TRBJ1-2; 7 bases fit TRBD1. The receptor's source is a human donor in good health. The CDR3 nucleotides are TGTGCCAGCTCACCGGCACAGGGGACGGGCTACACCTTC. Its protein product is CASSPAQGTGYTF.